One sample yielded the 24 T cell receptor beta chains listed below, sequenced in a study of beta chain features in type 1 diabetes. Overall study findings and caveats: In all four CD4+ subsets, TCRB CDR3 length was significantly, moderately reduced in type 1 diabetes.

Reverse transcribing all isolated RNA meant expressed TCRB transcripts were sequenced. The assay was immunoSEQ multiplex PCR, and TCRdb's table has in-frame clones only and misses some. Of over 150,000 clones in the sample, about 7.9% are singletons; the top ten hold 0.5%. Antigen specificity for these receptors is unknown. Input material: central memory CD4+ T cells from blood. These receptor sequences come from a man younger than 30 with type 1 diabetes.

The V and J genes are TRBV28 and TRBJ2-2; D not certain. The V end was cut by 7 bases, the J end by 0 bases, with 3 bases between. Germline V gene lookup returns CDR1 MDHEN and CDR2 SYDVKM. The CDR3 sequence is 12 residues long. The CDR3 DNA reads as TGTGCCAGCACTACGAACACCGGGGAGCTGTTTTTT. This sequence encodes CASTTNTGELFF.

The table lists this clone with a few counts. The V call is TRBV6-5, the J call TRBJ2-1; 9 bases fit TRBD1. The CDR3 is 12 residues long. With 10 bases clipped from V and 10 bases from J, the junction kept 8 bases outside the gene matches. The germline gives CDR1 MNHEY, CDR2 SVGAGI. CDR3 sequence reads: CATKRTGDEQFF. For the CDR3, the DNA is TGTGCCACCAAACGGACAGGGGACGAGCAGTTCTTC.

J is TRBJ1-2 and V is TRBV6-1; the D gene is possibly TRBD1 (5 bases). CDR3 length: 14 residues. The V end was cut by 2 bases, the J end by 2 bases, with 9 bases between. Germline values: CDR1 MNHNS, CDR2 SASEGT. CDR3 protein: CASSETSGNYGYTF. Here the CDR3 DNA reads TGTGCCAGCAGTGAAACCTCAGGGAACTATGGCTACACCTTC.

Only a few counts were recorded for this clone. The chain joins TRBV5-6 to TRBJ2-7; no reliable D call. This CDR3 region has 13 residues. Trimming shortened V by 2 bases and J by 2 bases, and 8 bases separated the two germline ends. Per germline, CDR1 SGHDT and CDR2 YYEEEE. CDR3 sequence reads: CASSFEAPYEQYF. CDR3 bases: TGTGCCAGCAGCTTTGAGGCCCCCTACGAGCAGTACTTC.

The chain couples TRBV9 to TRBJ2-3; 9 nucleotides agree with TRBD2. V lost 6 bases and J lost 6; bases outside the gene matches: 17. Germline lookup yields CDR1 SGDLS and CDR2 YYNGEE. There are 17 residues in the CDR3. Here the CDR3 DNA reads TGTGCCAGCAACCCGACCGGGCGGGGGGGGCTCGGGGATACGCAGTATTTT. Translation: CASNPTGRGGLGDTQYF.

This clone appeared a few times. V and J are TRBV7-9 and TRBJ1-2, with 10 nucleotides matching TRBD1. Germline loops: CDR1 SEHNR, CDR2 FQNEAQ (reference sequence). V shed 5 bases and J 3 bases; nucleotides not matched to a gene: 3. This CDR3 is 14 amino acids long. The CDR3 DNA reads TGTGCCAGCAGCCCCGGACAGGGGGACTATGGCTACACCTTC. Translation: CASSPGQGDYGYTF.

This clone was seen more than once but under ten times. The V and J genes are TRBV30 and TRBJ1-1; 9 bases agree with TRBD1. The V and J ends lost 5 bases and 0 bases, in that order; junction bases with no gene match: 7. Germline values: CDR1 GTSNPN, CDR2 SVGIG (reference sequence). The CDR3 runs 15 residues. The CDR3 here is CAWETGQGLNTEAFF. The CDR3 coding sequence is TGTGCCTGGGAGACGGGACAGGGTCTGAACACTGAAGCTTTCTTT.

This clone was recorded a few times. The chain is built from TRBV21-1 and TRBJ2-5; the DNA was not used to check the table's D call, TRBD1. TRBV21-1 is designated a pseudogene. This CDR3 region has 17 residues. The chain's CDR3 is CASSVTTIGASQETQYF. In DNA, the CDR3 is TGTGCCAGCAGCGTCACGACCATAGGGGCCAGCCAAGAGACCCAGTACTTC.

A few counts support this clone. The J gene is TRBJ1-2, the V gene TRBV6-5; possible D gene TRBD1, 6 bases. Germline CDR1 and CDR2: MNHEY and SVGAGI. CDR3 length: 12 residues. Trimming left V 5 bases short and J 7 bases short, with 11 bases between. In nucleotides, the CDR3 is TGTGCCAGCAGTCGGGACACTGTTGGCTACACCTTC. This translates into CASSRDTVGYTF.

V usage is TRBV19 and J usage is TRBJ1-5; a weak D match, TRBD1 (6 bases). Deletions cut 4 bases from V and 0 bases from J, with 13 bases between. The CDR3 loop spans 16 amino acids. Germline-derived CDR1 and CDR2 are LNHDA and SQIVND (reference sequence). The CDR3 region is CASSTLLQGSNQPQHF. The CDR3 DNA sequence: TGTGCCAGTAGTACCTTACTACAGGGTAGCAATCAGCCCCAGCATTTT.

V gene TRBV4-1 combines with J gene TRBJ2-7; the match to TRBD1 covers 10 bases. Germline CDR1 reads MGHRA; CDR2 reads YSYEKL. J gave up 2 bases and V 1 base, and 5 bases lay outside the gene matches. This CDR3 is built from 16 residues. The CDR3 coding sequence is TGCGCCAGCAGCCAAGCTCCGGGACAGGGGACCTACGAGCAGTACTTC. Protein sequence: CASSQAPGQGTYEQYF.

J is TRBJ2-2 and V is TRBV5-1, with unresolved D. Trimming removed 0 bases from V and 5 bases from J, with 8 bases in between. The germline gives CDR1 SGHRS, CDR2 YFSETQ. This CDR3 has 14 residues. CDR3 sequence reads: CASSLAKRTGELFF. Written as DNA, the CDR3 is TGCGCCAGCAGCTTGGCCAAGAGGACCGGGGAGCTGTTTTTT. The full variable domain, with the rest looked up from reference TRBV5-1 and TRBJ2-2, is KAGVTQTPRYLIKTRGQQVTLSCSPISGHRSVSWYQQTPGQGLQFLFEYFSETQRNKGNFPGRFSGRQFSNSRSEMNVSTLELGDSALYLCASSLAKRTGELFFGEGSRLTVL.

This clone came up a few times. V and J are TRBV4-3 and TRBJ2-3; D possibly corresponds to TRBD1 (5 bases). V shed 2 bases and J shed 4 bases, with 7 bases lying between them. CDR3 length: 13 amino acids. Per germline, CDR1 LGHNA and CDR2 YSLEER. CDR3 sequence (DNA): TGCGCCAGCAGCCAACAACAGGCAGATACGCAGTATTTT. Protein sequence: CASSQQQADTQYF.

This clone was seen more than once but under ten times. The genes are TRBV5-5 and TRBJ1-2; D is unclear. Per germline, CDR1 SGHKS and CDR2 YYEKEE (reference sequence). V was shortened by 4 bases and J by 7 bases, with 20 bases between the two germline ends. The CDR3 has 15 residues. The DNA for the CDR3 is TGTGCCAGCAGCCTGGAGGCGGCCCTCCCTCTTGGCTACACCTTC. Protein: CASSLEAALPLGYTF.

This clone was found a few times. In DNA, the CDR3 is TGTGCCAGCAGTTACGAACTTCGCCGAGGAGGGGAGCTGTTTTTT. Amino acids: CASSYELRRGGELFF. The chain carries TRBV6-5 and TRBJ2-2; D is undetermined. V gave up 2 bases and J gave up 8 bases, with 15 bases separating them. The germline CDR1 and CDR2 sequences are MNHEY and SVGAGI. This CDR3 is built from 15 residues.

A few counts support this clone. This chain uses TRBV28 with TRBJ1-2; D is ambiguous. Germline V CDR1 and CDR2: MDHEN, SYDVKM. This CDR3 is 13 amino acids long. V was cut by 6 bases and J by 8 bases, with 16 bases left in between. The CDR3 bases are TGTGCCAGCAGATTAGGAGGGCTTGAGGGCTACACCTTC. This gives the protein CASRLGGLEGYTF.

J is TRBJ2-7 and V is TRBV5-6; TRBD1 aligns across 9 bases. Germline V lookup: CDR1 SGHDT, CDR2 YYEEEE. This CDR3 is 15 amino acids long. The ends lost 0 bases at V and 2 bases at J; junction bases unmatched: 3. The CDR3 region has the DNA TGTGCCAGCAGCTTGGTTGGGACAGGGACCTACGAGCAGTACTTC. Protein product: CASSLVGTGTYEQYF.

The sample holds a few counts of this clone. V and J are TRBV11-2 and TRBJ1-4; tentatively, D is TRBD1 (6 bases). The CDR3 has 15 amino acids. Trimming removed 5 bases at V and 5 bases at J, with 15 bases between. Germline-derived CDR1 and CDR2 are SGHAT and FQNNGV. DNA for the CDR3: TGTGCCAGCAGCCCGCGGGTCCAGGGGAATGAAAAACTGTTTTTT. Protein sequence: CASSPRVQGNEKLFF.

This clone was seen a few times. This chain uses TRBV12-5 with TRBJ2-2; 8 bases fit TRBD1. Losses at the gene ends were 0 bases for V and 4 bases for J; bases not matched to a gene: 1. This CDR3 is built from 15 residues. In germline, CDR1 is LGHNT, CDR2 FRNRAP. CDR3 in amino acids: CASGLVTGGTGELFF. The CDR3 nucleotides are TGTGCTAGTGGTTTGGTAACAGGGGGCACCGGGGAGCTGTTTTTT.

The chain uses TRBV5-1 and TRBJ1-1; 7 bases map to TRBD1. V shed 2 bases, J shed 8 bases, and the junction held 9 bases outside the gene matches. The germline gives CDR1 SGHRS, CDR2 YFSETQ. The CDR3 totals 14 residues. CDR3 sequence: CASSLATGSREAFF. The CDR3 DNA sequence: TGCGCCAGCAGCTTAGCGACAGGGTCGAGGGAAGCTTTCTTT.

The chain recombines TRBV7-2 with TRBJ2-1; 7 bases agree with TRBD2. The V gene's germline CDR1 is SGHTA and CDR2 FQGNSA. The junction had 7 bases not matched to a gene; V was cut back by 7 bases and J by 4 bases. The CDR3 sequence is 14 residues long. DNA of the CDR3: TGTGCCAGCATAGCGGGCCTGAGGTACAATGAGCAGTTCTTC. It codes for CASIAGLRYNEQFF.

This clone has just a few counts. The chain carries TRBV30 and TRBJ2-7, with a possible D match to TRBD2 (5 bases). Germline assignment: CDR1 GTSNPN and CDR2 SVGIG (reference sequence). Deletions cut 1 base from V and 4 bases from J, with 5 bases between. This CDR3 has 11 amino acids. The CDR3 spells CAWSGGYEQYF. As DNA, the CDR3 is TGTGCCTGGAGTGGAGGGTACGAGCAGTACTTC. The full variable domain, rest sourced from reference TRBV30 and TRBJ2-7, is SQTIHQWPATLVQPVGSPLSLECTVEGTSNPNLYWYRQAAGRGLQLLFYSVGIGQISSEVPQNLSASRPQDRQFILSSKKLLLSDSGFYLCAWSGGYEQYFGPGTRLTVT.

This clone appeared a few times. This chain uses TRBV7-9 with TRBJ2-7; 9 nucleotides agree with TRBD2. The germline gives CDR1 SEHNR, CDR2 FQNEAQ (reference sequence). The V segment lost 7 bases and the J segment 4 bases; nucleotides outside the gene matches: 8. The length of the CDR3 is 14 residues. CDR3 loop: CASKPGLAAYEQYF. In nucleotides, the CDR3 is TGTGCCAGCAAGCCGGGACTAGCAGCTTACGAGCAGTACTTC. Variable domain in full (rest from reference TRBV7-9 and TRBJ2-7): DTGVSQNPRHKITKRGQNVTFRCDPISEHNRLYWYRQTLGQGPEFLTYFQNEAQLEKSRLLSDRFSAERPKGSFSTLEIQRTEQGDSAMYLCASKPGLAAYEQYFGPGTRLTVT.

There are many counts of this clone. The chain joins TRBV29-1 to TRBJ2-5; 10 nucleotides align to TRBD2. This CDR3 has 14 amino acids. V lost 6 bases to trimming and J lost 5 bases; unmatched junction nucleotides: 9. Per the germline V gene, CDR1 is SQVTM and CDR2 is ANQGSEA. CDR3 sequence: CSVAASGSLETQYF. In DNA, the CDR3 is TGCAGCGTGGCTGCTAGCGGGAGTTTGGAGACCCAGTACTTC.